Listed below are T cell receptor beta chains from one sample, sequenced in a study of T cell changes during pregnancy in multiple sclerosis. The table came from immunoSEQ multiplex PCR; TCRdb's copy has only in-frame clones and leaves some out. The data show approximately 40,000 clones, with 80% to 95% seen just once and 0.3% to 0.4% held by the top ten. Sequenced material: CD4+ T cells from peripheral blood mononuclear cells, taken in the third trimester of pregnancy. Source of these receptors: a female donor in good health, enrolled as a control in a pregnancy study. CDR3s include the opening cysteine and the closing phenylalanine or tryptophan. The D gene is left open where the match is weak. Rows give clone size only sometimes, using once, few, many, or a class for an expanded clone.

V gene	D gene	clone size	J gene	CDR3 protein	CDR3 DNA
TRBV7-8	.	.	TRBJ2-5	CASSLARDSQTYQETQYF	TGTGCCAGCAGCTTAGCGCGGGACAGCCAAACTTACCAAGAGACCCAGTACTTC
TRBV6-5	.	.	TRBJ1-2	CASHTPELYGYTF	TGTGCCAGCCATACTCCGGAGCTGTATGGCTACACCTTC
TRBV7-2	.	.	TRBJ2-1	CASSGGGHSYNEQFF	TGTGCCAGCAGCGGAGGGGGCCATTCCTACAATGAGCAGTTCTTC
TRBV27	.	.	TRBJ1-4	CASRAGYNEKLFF	TGTGCCAGCAGGGCAGGGTATAATGAAAAACTGTTTTTT
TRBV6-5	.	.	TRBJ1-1	CASSYLGGGNTEAFF	TGTGCCAGCAGTTACTTGGGAGGCGGGAACACTGAAGCTTTCTTT
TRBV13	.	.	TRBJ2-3	CASSPNWRTPDTQYF	TGTGCCAGCAGCCCCAATTGGAGGACGCCAGATACGCAGTATTTT
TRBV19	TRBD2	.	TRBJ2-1	CASSILPGGTSGSSYNEQFF	TGTGCCAGTAGTATCCTCCCAGGCGGGACTAGCGGGAGCTCCTACAATGAGCAGTTCTTC
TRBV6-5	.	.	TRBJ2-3	CASSHTPGPTDTQYF	TGTGCCAGCAGTCATACCCCAGGGCCCACAGATACGCAGTATTTT
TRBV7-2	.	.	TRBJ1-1	CASSLVGGHGGYLNTEAFF	TGTGCCAGCAGCTTAGTGGGGGGGCACGGAGGTTATCTGAACACTGAAGCTTTCTTT
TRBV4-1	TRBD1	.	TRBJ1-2	CASSLGTGDYGYTF	TGCGCCAGCAGCCTTGGGACAGGGGACTATGGCTACACCTTC
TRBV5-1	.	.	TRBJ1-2	CASSPVWGEDGYTF	TGCGCCAGCAGCCCCGTGTGGGGCGAGGATGGCTACACCTTC
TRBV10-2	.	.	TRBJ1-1	CASSDLRKAFF	TGCGCCAGCAGTGATTTGAGGAAGGCTTTCTTT
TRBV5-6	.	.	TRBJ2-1	CASSLWAYEQFF	TGTGCCAGCAGCTTGTGGGCTTACGAGCAGTTCTTC
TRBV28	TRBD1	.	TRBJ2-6	CASRSGTGASGANVLTF	TGTGCCAGCAGGTCCGGGACAGGGGCATCTGGGGCCAACGTCCTGACTTTC
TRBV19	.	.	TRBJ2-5	CASSTQQGTKETQYF	TGTGCCAGTAGTACTCAACAGGGAACGAAAGAGACCCAGTACTTC
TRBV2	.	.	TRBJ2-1	CASRAGASYNEQFF	TGTGCCAGCAGGGCAGGGGCATCCTACAATGAGCAGTTCTTC
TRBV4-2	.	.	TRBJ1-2	CASRTLKNLKRRGGYTF	TGTGCCAGCAGAACCTTAAAAAACCTGAAACGAAGGGGGGGCTACACCTTC
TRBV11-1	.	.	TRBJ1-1	CASSERTLNTEAFF	TGTGCCAGCAGCGAAAGGACACTGAACACTGAAGCTTTCTTT
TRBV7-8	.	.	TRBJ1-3	CASSPGWSGNTIYF	TGTGCCAGCAGCCCAGGGTGGTCTGGAAACACCATATATTTT
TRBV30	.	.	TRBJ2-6	CARIGAGGANVLTF	TGTGCCAGGATTGGGGCAGGTGGGGCCAACGTCCTGACTTTC
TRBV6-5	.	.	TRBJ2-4	CASSYSGTSIQYF	TGTGCCAGCAGTTACTCAGGGACATCCATTCAGTACTTC
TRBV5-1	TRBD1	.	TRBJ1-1	CASSSGQPNTEAFF	TGCGCCAGCAGCTCGGGACAGCCGAACACTGAAGCTTTCTTT
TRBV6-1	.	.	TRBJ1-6	CASSTQGSENSPLHF	TGTGCCAGCAGTACCCAGGGTTCGGAGAATTCACCCCTCCACTTT
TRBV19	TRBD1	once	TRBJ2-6	CASPNGTGSSGANVLTF	TGTGCCAGCCCTAACGGGACAGGGAGCTCTGGGGCCAACGTCCTGACTTTC
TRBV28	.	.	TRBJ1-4	CASSLGGPTNEKLFF	TGTGCCAGCAGTTTAGGGGGCCCAACTAATGAAAAACTGTTTTTT
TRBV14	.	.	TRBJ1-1	CASSPRRPDWNTEAFF	TGTGCCAGCAGCCCCCGGCGGCCCGATTGGAACACTGAAGCTTTCTTT
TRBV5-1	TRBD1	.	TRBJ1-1	CASSFGTANTEAFF	TGCGCCAGCAGCTTCGGGACAGCGAACACTGAAGCTTTCTTT
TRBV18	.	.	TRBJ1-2	CASSPIAGVDGYTF	TGTGCCAGCTCACCAATTGCCGGGGTGGATGGCTACACCTTC
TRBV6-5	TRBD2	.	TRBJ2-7	CASSRSGGAYEQYF	TGTGCCAGCAGCCGGAGCGGGGGGGCGTACGAGCAGTACTTC
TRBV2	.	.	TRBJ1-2	CASRGRGFKGYTF	TGTGCCAGCAGGGGCAGGGGTTTCAAGGGCTACACCTTC
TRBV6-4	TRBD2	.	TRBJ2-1	CCSGAGGPVDEQFF	TGTTGTTCTGGGGCGGGGGGGCCTGTGGATGAGCAGTTCTTC
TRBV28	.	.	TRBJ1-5	CASRRGGGQPQHF	TGTGCCAGCAGGCGGGGGGGCGGTCAGCCCCAGCATTTT
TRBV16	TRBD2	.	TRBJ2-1	CASSQSRLAGGNEQFF	TGTGCCAGCAGCCAATCGAGACTAGCGGGAGGCAATGAGCAGTTCTTC
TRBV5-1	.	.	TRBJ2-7	CASSVNAYEQYF	TGCGCCAGCAGTGTAAATGCCTACGAGCAGTACTTC
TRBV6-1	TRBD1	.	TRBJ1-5	CASRGQGPMPQHF	TGTGCCAGCAGAGGACAGGGTCCTATGCCCCAGCATTTT
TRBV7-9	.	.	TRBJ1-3	CASSPAGGISGNTIYF	TGTGCCAGCAGTCCCGCTGGGGGGATCTCTGGAAACACCATATATTTT
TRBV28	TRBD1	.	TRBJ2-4	CASRPPAGTVAKNIQYF	TGTGCCAGCAGGCCCCCAGCCGGGACAGTAGCCAAAAACATTCAGTACTTC
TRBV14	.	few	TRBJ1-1	CASSQTLNTEAFF	TGTGCCAGCAGCCAGACATTGAACACTGAAGCTTTCTTT
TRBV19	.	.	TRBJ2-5	CASSINRAVETQYF	TGTGCCAGTAGTATCAACAGGGCTGTAGAGACCCAGTACTTC
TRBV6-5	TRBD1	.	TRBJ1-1	CASSYGGGLVAFF	TGTGCCAGCAGTTACGGAGGGGGCTTAGTAGCTTTCTTT
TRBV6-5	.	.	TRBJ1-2	CASAHRGGGYTF	TGTGCCAGCGCCCACCGCGGGGGTGGCTACACCTTC
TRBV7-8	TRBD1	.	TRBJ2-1	CASSLLTGTATYNEQFF	TGTGCCAGCAGCCTACTAACCGGGACAGCCACCTACAATGAGCAGTTCTTC
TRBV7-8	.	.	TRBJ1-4	CASSPGQPTENNEKLFF	TGTGCCAGCAGCCCTGGACAGCCAACCGAGAATAATGAAAAACTGTTTTTT
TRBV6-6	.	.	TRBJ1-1	CASSHGQGSLNTEAFF	TGTGCCAGCAGTCACGGGCAGGGGTCCCTGAACACTGAAGCTTTCTTT
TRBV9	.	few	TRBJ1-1	CASSVGGLGNTEAFF	TGTGCCAGCAGCGTCGGGGGTCTGGGGAACACTGAAGCTTTCTTT
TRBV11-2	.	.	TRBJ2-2	CASSLGPGELFF	TGTGCCAGCAGCTTGGGGCCCGGGGAGCTGTTTTTT
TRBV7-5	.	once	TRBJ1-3	CARSSTGAGNTIYF	TGTGCCAGAAGCTCGACAGGGGCGGGAAACACCATATATTTT
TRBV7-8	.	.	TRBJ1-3	CASSLAAGDAGNTIYF	TGTGCCAGCAGCTTAGCGGCAGGGGATGCTGGAAACACCATATATTTT
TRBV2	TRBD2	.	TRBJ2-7	CASSQAGGDEQYF	TGTGCCAGCAGTCAAGCGGGAGGAGATGAGCAGTACTTC
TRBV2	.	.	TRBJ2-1	CASRQYNEQFF	TGTGCCAGCAGGCAGTACAATGAGCAGTTCTTC
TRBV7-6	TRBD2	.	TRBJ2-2	CASSLRGAGVTNTGELFF	TGTGCCAGCAGCCTCAGAGGGGCGGGGGTTACGAACACCGGGGAGCTGTTTTTT
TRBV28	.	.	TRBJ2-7	CASVPNRGDYPYEQYF	TGTGCCAGCGTTCCTAATAGGGGGGACTACCCCTACGAGCAGTACTTC
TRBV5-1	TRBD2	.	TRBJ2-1	CASSLVLAGGDNEQFF	TGCGCCAGCAGCTTGGTGTTGGCGGGGGGCGACAATGAGCAGTTCTTC
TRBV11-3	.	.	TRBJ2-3	CASSSRPSAGQDTQYF	TGTGCCAGCAGCTCGAGACCCTCTGCGGGACAGGATACGCAGTATTTT